This T cell receptor (beta chain) was documented in a study of post-analysis software for immune sequencing data. Study findings and constraints: Co-batched samples clustered tightly together by F measure. Roughly five TRBV segments were significantly more frequent in patients than in controls. TRBV5-6, TRBV5-1 and TRBV20-1 were among these segments.

TCR beta cDNA libraries included unique molecular identifiers. Each CDR3 protein gets one entry after TCRdb re-called the PCR reads with MiXCR. This table has around 150,000 distinct CDR3 sequences, roughly 35% appearing once. V shed 1 base, J shed 5 bases, and the junction held 2 bases outside the gene matches. This CDR3 spans 16 amino acids. Germline CDR1 reads LGHDT; CDR2 reads YNNKEL (reference sequence). Points on this clonotype: No antigen is known for it.

The sample consisted of blood, taken after autologous hematopoietic stem cell transplantation. The TCR originated in a girl aged 5-17 years with multiple sclerosis. The chain combines TRBV3-1 with TRBJ2-2; 12 nucleotides line up with TRBD2. CDR3 protein: CASSQGGTSGTGELFF. The CDR3 coding sequence is TGTGCCAGCAGCCAAGGGGGGACTAGCGGGACCGGGGAGCTGTTTTTT.